The TCR beta chain described here comes from a study of blood T cell repertoires in COVID-19 (dated by TCRdb to about 2020). Study-level background: Collaborator samples came from the United States, Italy and Spain and covered acute and convalescent phases of COVID-19. Where available, HLA class I and class II types were obtained from metadata supplied by the sample provider rather than from assay-based typing. Deeply sampled blood TCRbeta repertoires from subjects exposed to, actively infected with, or recovered from COVID-19 were included in the dataset. Nearly every sample came with metadata listing a de-identified subject ID, COVID-19 status, age in years and sex. The prospective study material was composed of cDNA or gDNA derived from T cells, B-cell-depleted T cells, or PBMCs. The samples were drawn from the first 160 participants of the ongoing ImmuneRACE study and from more than 1,000 subjects provided by 6 global collaborators. The repertoires were released in a freely available public database intended as a resource for research on the immune response to SARS-CoV-2.

Regarding this clone: Its antigen is currently not known. The input lacks base qualities; no much larger clone sits a single base away.

Broad study findings and their caveats: The amount of clinical and demographic metadata varied by source and participant and was provided uncurated.

Reading the germline V gene gives CDR1 KGHDR and CDR2 SFDVKD. The CDR3, cysteine through phenylalanine, is 14 amino acids long. Only CDR3 DNA remains: 42 bases, in frame from the first base. V ends up 7 bases short and J 3 bases short, with an unmatched junction base count of 7. The immunoSEQ Assay, a bias-controlled multiplex PCR, was used to amplify TCRbeta CDR3 regions from genomic DNA. The original pipeline was this. The number of nucleated cells in each sample was estimated from the amplification of reference gene primers within the assay. To quantify the absolute abundance of each unique TCRbeta CDR3 rearrangement, sequence reads were collapsed and filtered. For each sample, productive Simpson clonality was calculated as the square root of Simpson's diversity index across productive rearrangements. Held by TCRdb, this immuneACCESS table contains in-frame sequences only and omits some clones. Under half of the omission traces to an unresolved V gene where checked; the cause of the rest is unknown. The V and J calls and clone size come from that table; D and trimming were worked out from the DNA. For this sample the table gives some 170,000 clones, of which more than 75% were detected only once. The top ten constitute 1.2% of the sample.

Participants in the prospective study were enrolled through a virtual design, were aged roughly 18 to 100 years, and lived in about 25 United States geographic areas. To assign participants to cohorts, the prospective study relied on clinical history that participants themselves reported in a screening survey and a study questionnaire. In the prospective study, mobile phlebotomists collected whole blood, serum and a nasopharyngeal or oropharyngeal swab from each participant. Over an approximately 2-month period, participants in the prospective study had the option of providing additional blood draws and questionnaires. Before DNA extraction, prospective study blood samples were shipped either frozen or at room temperature.

Input material: PBMCs or T cells enriched from blood (not recorded which). This chain joins TRBV24-1 to TRBJ2-7; TRBD2 agrees with 8 junctional bases. The origin of this receptor is a human donor with acute COVID-19. The donor label of this sample is uncertain. The sequenced DNA is TGTGCCACCAGCGGAGCGGGAGCTGGCTACGAGCAGTACTTC. This codes for CATSGAGAGYEQYF.